The present T cell receptor beta chain was sequenced within a study of beta chain features in type 1 diabetes. Study-level points and caveats: Patients with Type 1 diabetes showed moderately but significantly shorter TCRB CDR3s in all four CD4+ subsets. In cDNA sequencing, cells with high TCR expression could be over-represented. Fewer junction insertions and more nucleotide deletions appeared in type 1 diabetes patients.

Concerning this clone itself: Its specificity is not known. One end of the junction fails to match germline, which may point to a read error.

Isolated RNA was reverse transcribed in full, so expressed TCRB transcripts were sequenced. Here immunoSEQ multiplex PCR was the method, and the copy in TCRdb shows in-frame clones only, minus some. Of 200,000 to 250,000 clones detected, 25% to 35% appear once; the ten largest clones hold more than 3%. CD4+ cells of the naive, central memory, regulatory and stem cell-like memory types were sorted via CD45RO/CCR7/CD25/CD127/CD95/CD27. The CDR3 length is 15 residues. Germline CDR1 is MGHDK and CDR2 is SYGVNS. J is TRBJ1-3 and V is TRBV25-1, with D perhaps matching TRBD1 (5 bases). Sequencing was performed on central memory CD4+ T cells from blood. The sequence was collected from a young man in good health. The CDR3 sequence: CASRDAGVSGNTIYF. CDR3 coding DNA: TGTGCCAGCCGTGACGCGGGGGTCTCTGGAAACACCATATATTTT.